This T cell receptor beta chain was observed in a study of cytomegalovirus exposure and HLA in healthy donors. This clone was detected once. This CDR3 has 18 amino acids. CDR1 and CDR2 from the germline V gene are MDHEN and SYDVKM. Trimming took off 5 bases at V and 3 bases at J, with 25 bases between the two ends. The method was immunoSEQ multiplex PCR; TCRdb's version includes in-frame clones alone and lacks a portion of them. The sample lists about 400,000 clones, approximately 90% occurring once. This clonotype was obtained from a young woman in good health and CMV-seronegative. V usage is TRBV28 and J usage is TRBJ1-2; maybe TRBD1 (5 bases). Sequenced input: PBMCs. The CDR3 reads CASSQHRGVSGTYYGYTF. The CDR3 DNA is TGTGCCAGCAGTCAACATCGCGGGGTCTCTGGGACTTACTATGGCTACACCTTC.